The source of this T cell receptor beta chain is a study of T cells in Graves' hyperthyroidism and ophthalmopathy. The ends were cut back, 7 bases at V and 1 base at J, with 14 bases in the middle. The CDR3 runs 16 residues. Germline CDR1 is MNHNY and CDR2 is SVGAGI (reference sequence). The CDR3 regions of TCR beta were amplified from RNA transcripts. When the TCR CDR3 underwent first-round RT-PCR, the HTBI primer set was used. TCRdb re-called the multiplex PCR reads through MiXCR, storing one row per CDR3 protein. The sample yields over 500,000 distinct CDR3 sequences, about 46% seen once. The source is an adult woman with Graves' disease, either hyperthyroidism or ophthalmopathy (not recorded which). J is TRBJ2-6 and V is TRBV6-6; D is possibly TRBD1 (6 bases). Sequencing was performed on peripheral blood or thyroid tissue (not recorded which). In nucleotides, the CDR3 is TGTGCCAGCACGACCTTACAGGGTTCTGGGGCCAACGTCCTGACTTTC. Protein: CASTTLQGSGANVLTF.